This T cell receptor (beta chain) was captured by sequencing in a study of regulatory T cells in long-lasting Graves disease. CDR3-region Arm-PCR and iRepertoire HTBI primers produced the TCR beta libraries. TCRdb recomputed calls from the multiplex PCR reads with MiXCR, one row per CDR3 protein. This table has approximately 470,000 distinct CDR3 sequences, around 21% appearing once. Time point meaning: persistent/refractory GD, antithyroid drugs over 5 years with positive TRAb. After RNA was extracted from PBMCs, the TCR library was made from it. In this sample, this clonotype turned up a few times. The CDR3 totals 16 residues. Germline trimming cut 6 bases from V and 0 bases from J; bases unmatched to any gene: 13. Germline-derived CDR1 and CDR2 are DFQATT and SNEGSKA (reference sequence).

J is TRBJ2-5 and V is TRBV20-1, with 7 bases that match TRBD2. Sequencing was performed on peripheral blood mononuclear cells (PBMCs), taken when the disease was refractory, from a patient treated with antithyroid drugs. The source is a female donor with Graves disease. CDR3 loop: CSARQLWGGDQETQYF. The CDR3 coding sequence is TGCAGTGCCCGACAGCTCTGGGGGGGGGACCAAGAGACCCAGTACTTC.